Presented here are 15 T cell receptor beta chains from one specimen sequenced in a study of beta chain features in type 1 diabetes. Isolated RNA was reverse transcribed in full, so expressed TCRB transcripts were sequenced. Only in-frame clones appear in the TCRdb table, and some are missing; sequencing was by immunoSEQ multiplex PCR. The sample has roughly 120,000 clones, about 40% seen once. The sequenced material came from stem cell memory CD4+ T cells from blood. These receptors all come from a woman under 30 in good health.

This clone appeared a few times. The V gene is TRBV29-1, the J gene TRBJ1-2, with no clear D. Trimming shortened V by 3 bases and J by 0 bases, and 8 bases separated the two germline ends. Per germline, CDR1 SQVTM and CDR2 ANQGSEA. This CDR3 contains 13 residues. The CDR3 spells CSVDFHSNYGYTF. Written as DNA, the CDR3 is TGCAGCGTTGATTTTCATTCTAACTATGGCTACACCTTC.

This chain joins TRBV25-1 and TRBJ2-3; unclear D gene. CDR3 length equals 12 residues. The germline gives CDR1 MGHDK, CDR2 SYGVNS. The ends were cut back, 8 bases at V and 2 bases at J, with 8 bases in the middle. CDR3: CASRRSTDTQYF. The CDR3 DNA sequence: TGTGCCAGCCGCCGGTCCACAGATACGCAGTATTTT.

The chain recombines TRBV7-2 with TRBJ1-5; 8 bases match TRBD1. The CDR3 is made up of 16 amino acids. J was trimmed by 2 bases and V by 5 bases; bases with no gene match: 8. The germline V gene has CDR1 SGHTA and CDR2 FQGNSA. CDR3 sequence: CASSPQGALGNQPQHF. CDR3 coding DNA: TGTGCCAGCAGCCCCCAGGGGGCGTTGGGCAATCAGCCCCAGCATTTT.

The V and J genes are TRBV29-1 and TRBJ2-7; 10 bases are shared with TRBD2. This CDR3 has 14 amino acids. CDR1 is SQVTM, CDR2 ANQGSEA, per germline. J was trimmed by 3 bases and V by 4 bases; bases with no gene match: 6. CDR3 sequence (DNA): TGCAGCGTTGCTTCACTAGCGGGGCACTACGAGCAGTACTTC. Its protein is CSVASLAGHYEQYF.

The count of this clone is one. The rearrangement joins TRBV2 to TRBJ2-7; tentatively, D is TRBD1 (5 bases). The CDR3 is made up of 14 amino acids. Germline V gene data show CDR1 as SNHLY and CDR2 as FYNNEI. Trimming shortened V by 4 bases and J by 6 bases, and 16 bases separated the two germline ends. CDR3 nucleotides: TGTGCCAGCAGTGTAGGCAGGGTAAAGGGCGAGCAGTACTTC. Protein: CASSVGRVKGEQYF.

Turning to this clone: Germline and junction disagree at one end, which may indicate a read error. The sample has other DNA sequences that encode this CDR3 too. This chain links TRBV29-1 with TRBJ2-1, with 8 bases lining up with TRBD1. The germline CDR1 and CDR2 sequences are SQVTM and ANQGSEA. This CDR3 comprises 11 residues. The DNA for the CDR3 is TGCAGCGTGGACAGGGAATATGAGCAATTCTTC. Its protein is CSVDREYEQFF.

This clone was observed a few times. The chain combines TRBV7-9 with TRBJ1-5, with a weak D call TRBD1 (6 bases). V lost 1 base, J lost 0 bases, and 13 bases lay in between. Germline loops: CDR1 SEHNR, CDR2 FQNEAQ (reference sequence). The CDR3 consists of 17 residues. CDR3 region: CASSLDTGTNSNQPQHF. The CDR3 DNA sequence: TGTGCCAGCAGCTTAGATACGGGGACAAATAGCAATCAGCCCCAGCATTTT.

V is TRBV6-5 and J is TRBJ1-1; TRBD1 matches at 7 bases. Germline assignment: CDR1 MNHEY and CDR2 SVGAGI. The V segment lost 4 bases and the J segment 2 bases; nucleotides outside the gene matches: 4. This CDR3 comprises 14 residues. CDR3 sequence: CASSFHRGNTEAFF. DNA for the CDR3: TGTGCCAGCAGTTTCCACAGGGGTAACACTGAAGCTTTCTTT.

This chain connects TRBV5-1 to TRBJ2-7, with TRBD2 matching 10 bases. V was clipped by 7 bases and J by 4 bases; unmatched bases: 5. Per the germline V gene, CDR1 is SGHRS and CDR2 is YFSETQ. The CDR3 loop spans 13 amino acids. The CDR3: CASASGSGYEQYF. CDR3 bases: TGCGCCAGCGCTAGCGGGAGCGGGTACGAGCAGTACTTC.

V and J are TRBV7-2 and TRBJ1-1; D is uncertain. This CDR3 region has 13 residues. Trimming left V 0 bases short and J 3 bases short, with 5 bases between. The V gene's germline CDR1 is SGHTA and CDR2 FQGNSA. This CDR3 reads CASSLAADTEAFF. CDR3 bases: TGTGCCAGCAGCTTAGCGGCCGACACTGAAGCTTTCTTT. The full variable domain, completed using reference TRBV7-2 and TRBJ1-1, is GAGVSQSPSNKVTEKGKDVELRCDPISGHTALYWYRQSLGQGLEFLIYFQGNSAPDKSGLPSDRFSAERTGGSVSTLTIQRTQQEDSAVYLCASSLAADTEAFFGQGTRLTVV.

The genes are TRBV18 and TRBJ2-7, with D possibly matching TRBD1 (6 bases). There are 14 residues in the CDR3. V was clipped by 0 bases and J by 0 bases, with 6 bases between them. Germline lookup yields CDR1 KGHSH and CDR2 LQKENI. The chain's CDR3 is CASSPPDSSYEQYF. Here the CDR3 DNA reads TGTGCCAGCTCACCACCGGACAGCTCCTACGAGCAGTACTTC.

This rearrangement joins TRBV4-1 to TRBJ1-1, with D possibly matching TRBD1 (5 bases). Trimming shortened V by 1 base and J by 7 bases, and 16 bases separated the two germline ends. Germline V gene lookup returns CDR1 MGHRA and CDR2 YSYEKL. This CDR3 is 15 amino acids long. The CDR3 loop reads CASSQVGGTSSEAFF. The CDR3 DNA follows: TGCGCCAGCAGCCAAGTAGGAGGGACCTCCAGTGAAGCTTTCTTT.

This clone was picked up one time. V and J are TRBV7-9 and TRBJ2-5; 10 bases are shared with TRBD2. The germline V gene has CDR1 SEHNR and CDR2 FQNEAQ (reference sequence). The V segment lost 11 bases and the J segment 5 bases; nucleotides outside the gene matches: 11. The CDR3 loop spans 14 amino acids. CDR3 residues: CALGLAGAGETQYF. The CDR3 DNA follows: TGTGCCCTGGGGCTAGCGGGAGCGGGGGAGACCCAGTACTTC.

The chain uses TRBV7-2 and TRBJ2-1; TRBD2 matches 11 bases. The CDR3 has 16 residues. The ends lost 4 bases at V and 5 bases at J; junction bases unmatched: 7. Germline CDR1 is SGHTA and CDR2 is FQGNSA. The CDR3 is CASSWASGRWDNEQFF. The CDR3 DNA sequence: TGTGCCAGCAGCTGGGCTAGCGGGAGGTGGGACAATGAGCAGTTCTTC.

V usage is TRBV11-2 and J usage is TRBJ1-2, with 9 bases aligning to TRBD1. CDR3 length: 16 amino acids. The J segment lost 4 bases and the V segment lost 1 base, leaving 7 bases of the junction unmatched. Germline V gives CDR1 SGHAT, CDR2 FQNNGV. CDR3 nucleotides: TGTGCCAGCAGCTTAGCGGGGACAGGGAGAAGCTATGGCTACACCTTC. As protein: CASSLAGTGRSYGYTF.